Listed below are T cell receptor beta chains from one sample, sequenced in a study of cytomegalovirus exposure and HLA in healthy donors. Sequencing used immunoSEQ multiplex PCR; TCRdb keeps in-frame clones, though not all of them. The table has 150,000 or so clones, 75% to 85% seen once. The sequenced material came from PBMCs. The receptor set was obtained from a woman aged 40 to 49 in good health and CMV-seropositive. Both conserved end residues are trimmed from each CDR3.

>12|TRBV2
ASSVSGGGYEQY
>14|TRBV7-9
ASSSRLAEVQETQY
>13|TRBV5-1
ASSSGQRENTEAF
>11|TRBV5-1
ASVGGGKETQY
>12|TRBV30
AWSVTQGAYEQY
>14|TRBV18
ASSPFQVSTGGTQY
>15|TRBV18
ASSPILAGGGADTQY
>14|TRBV2
ASTKTRQGANQPQH
>16|TRBV9
ASSHVEGPSEGSEKLF
>14|TRBV4-1
ASSLMGQGGTGELF
>14|TRBV7-9
ASSSRLAGSPGELF
>9|TRBV6-1
ASSDAREQY
>9|TRBV28
ASRSPTGEY
>11|TRBV29-1
SVSGTGLREQY
>13|TRBV27
ASSLWGQANYGYT
>12|TRBV10-1
ASSEGVAGDTQY
>13|TRBV25-1
ASSEGGRDHQPQH
>11|TRBV6-5
ASSSTDNPEAF
>15|TRBV2
ASSEGSALLSNSPLH
>14|TRBV11-3
ASSLVGGRASETQY
>14|TRBV5-7
ASNSGRLKGTDTQY
>13|TRBV6-5
ASSPQGAGANVLT
>14|TRBV9
ASSVGGTSGIYEQY
>17|TRBV19
ASSIRGSLGLSGANVLT
>13|TRBV11-3
ASSLSGRSSYEQY
>11|TRBV6-1
AGGQNVGNTIY
>11|TRBV21-1
ASSSTGRGGYT
>14|TRBV5-1
ASSSAKTSGKYEQY
>13|TRBV27
ASSLLGLGQNEQF
>12|TRBV28
ASSGRQGVDTQY
>12|TRBV5-6
ASSLKLSSYEQY
>14|TRBV27
ASSRSTSGKTGEQY
>13|TRBV5-6
ASSYGGAREDTQY
>14|TRBV30
AWSVPQGYSGNTIY
>13|TRBV7-6
ASSLDRGPSYEQY
>11|TRBV28
ASRQRFLDEQF
>15|TRBV15
ATSRDFGQGAGNTIY
>12|TRBV18
ASKWTGGTDTQY
>11|TRBV11-3
ASSSGLSSEQF